This TCR beta chain was recovered during a study of identical twins. The CDR3 has 14 residues. The trim removed 6 bases at V and 3 bases at J, leaving 6 bases unmatched. The germline V gene has CDR1 MNHEY and CDR2 SVGEGT. In this sample, this clonotype turned up many times. Its target is not known. The study's findings and limits: The study based its conclusions on cross-sectional statistical analysis and did not follow the same donors.

Addition of a universal primer site occurred through template switching, and cDNA carried unique molecular identifiers. TCRdb reanalysed the 5' RACE reads using MiXCR and keeps one entry per CDR3 protein. The repertoire holds 420,000 or so distinct CDR3 sequences, with about a fifth as singletons. The rearrangement links TRBV6-2 or TRBV6-3 to TRBJ2-7; TRBD2 matches at 9 bases. The sample comprised naive T cells sorted from blood. This receptor was taken from a man aged 45 to 65 in good health. The DNA for the CDR3 is TGTGCCAGCAGGGGACTAGCCGGACTCTACGAGCAGTACTTC. Translation gives CASRGLAGLYEQYF.